Following are 8 T cell receptor beta chains from one sample sequenced in a study of blood T cell repertoires in COVID-19. Clones were sequenced by immunoSEQ multiplex PCR, and TCRdb holds only the in-frame ones, with some missing. This table has some 150,000 clones, 87% appearing once. Sequences were obtained from peripheral blood. The receptors derive from a man aged 45-65 years with active COVID-19.

The chain carries TRBV6-5 and TRBJ1-2; TRBD1 might be the D (5 bases). CDR1 and CDR2 from the germline V gene are MNHEY and SVGAGI. Between the trimmed V and J ends, which lost 6 bases and 2 bases, there was a span of 16 bases. The length of the CDR3 is 15 residues. The CDR3 sequence is CASSPYRGRNYGYTF. The CDR3 region has the DNA TGTGCCAGCAGCCCATATAGGGGTCGGAACTATGGCTACACCTTC.

The rearrangement joins TRBV3-1 (or the pseudogene TRBV3-2) to TRBJ1-4; no clear D gene. The germline V gene has CDR1 LGHDT and CDR2 YNNKEL (reference sequence). This CDR3 has 12 residues. The V end lost 4 bases, the J end lost 12 bases, and 12 bases lay between the germline ends. The CDR3 region is CASSRKEGELFF. The CDR3 bases are TGTGCCAGCAGCCGAAAGGAAGGAGAACTGTTTTTT.

The chain carries TRBV3-1 (or the pseudogene TRBV3-2) and TRBJ2-1; 15 bases are shared with TRBD2. The CDR3 consists of 18 residues. Per germline, CDR1 LGHDT and CDR2 YNNKEL (reference sequence). The ends lost 2 bases at V and 4 bases at J; junction bases unmatched: 6. The CDR3 here is CASSQRTSGGETYNEQFF. The CDR3 nucleotides read TGTGCCAGCAGCCAAAGGACTAGCGGGGGGGAAACTTACAATGAGCAGTTCTTC.

The chain has TRBV5-5 and TRBJ1-2; maybe TRBD1 (6 bases). V lost 7 bases to trimming and J lost 5 bases, with 24 bases between them. This CDR3 spans 16 amino acids. Germline values: CDR1 SGHKS, CDR2 YYEKEE (reference sequence). The chain's CDR3 is CASFPDSGGFKYGYTF. The CDR3 nucleotides read TGTGCCAGCTTCCCGGACAGCGGGGGCTTTAAATATGGCTACACCTTC.

This rearrangement joins TRBV11-2 to TRBJ1-6, with D hard to call. Germline CDR1 is SGHAT and CDR2 is FQNNGV. Trimming stripped 0 bases from V and 8 bases from J, with 8 bases between. The CDR3 extends over 14 amino acids. The CDR3 loop is CASSLDAVYSPLHF. Written as DNA, the CDR3 is TGTGCCAGCAGCTTAGATGCAGTCTATTCACCCCTCCACTTT.

The CDR3 sequence is CASSYVPQGSTGELFF. The CDR3 DNA follows: TGTGCCAGCAGTTACGTGCCACAGGGTAGCACCGGGGAGCTGTTTTTT. The chain employs TRBV6-5 and TRBJ2-2; TRBD1 might be the D (6 bases). Germline CDR1 reads MNHEY; CDR2 reads SVGAGI. The CDR3 contains 16 residues. The ends were cut back, 2 bases at V and 4 bases at J, with 14 bases in the middle.

The count of this clone is one. J is TRBJ2-4 and V is TRBV5-6; 9 bases match TRBD1. Unmatched junction bases numbered 7, after V lost 4 bases and J lost 8 bases. Germline V CDR1 and CDR2: SGHDT, YYEEEE. The CDR3 is 14 amino acids. CDR3 amino acids: CASSLSGQGYIQYF. The CDR3 DNA reads TGTGCCAGCAGCCTCTCCGGACAGGGGTACATTCAGTACTTC.

This chain links TRBV30 with TRBJ1-4; no clear D. Germline CDR1 is GTSNPN and CDR2 is SVGIG (reference sequence). The CDR3 length is 12 residues. The V and J ends lost 1 base and 8 bases respectively, with 8 bases between them. The CDR3 DNA reads TGTGCCTGGAGTGACCCGGGGGAAAAACTGTTTTTT. This sequence encodes CAWSDPGEKLFF.